These 2 T cell receptor beta chains were all obtained from the same sample, sequenced in a study of cytomegalovirus exposure and HLA in healthy donors. The PCR used 60 Vbeta and 13 Jbeta primers. Clones were read by immunoSEQ multiplex PCR, and TCRdb kept only the in-frame ones, dropping some. The data contain some 90,000 clones, roughly 63% of them singletons. Sequencing input: PBMCs. These receptors were collected from a boy aged 5-17 years in good health and CMV-seropositive.

The gene calls are TRBV5-6 and TRBJ1-2; the D gene is possibly TRBD1 (5 bases). Trimming left V 0 bases short and J 7 bases short, with 13 bases between. The germline gives CDR1 SGHDT, CDR2 YYEEEE. This CDR3 is 14 amino acids long. The CDR3 spells CASSLGRGSSGYTF. CDR3 sequence (DNA): TGTGCCAGCAGCTTGGGTCGGGGGAGTAGTGGCTACACCTTC.

The chain employs TRBV5-1 and TRBJ2-7; 7 bases fit TRBD1. The CDR3 runs 14 residues. The V segment lost 1 base and the J segment 2 bases; nucleotides outside the gene matches: 3. Germline assignment: CDR1 SGHRS and CDR2 YFSETQ. CDR3 DNA: TGCGCCAGCAGCTTGACAGGGGACGCCTACGAGCAGTACTTC. It is translated as CASSLTGDAYEQYF.